A single sample is the source of the 4 T cell receptor beta chains below, sequenced in a study of T-cell memory formation after mild COVID-19. TCRdb redid the calling of the 5' RACE reads with MiXCR, one entry per CDR3 protein. The repertoire holds about 340,000 distinct CDR3 sequences, with over 10% as singletons. Sequencing was carried out using PBMCs or a T cell subset sorted from them (not recorded which). Receptor source: a man between 18 and 29 years old who had mild COVID-19 (a few samples of this study predate the infection). Cell type and time point are not known.

This clonotype was seen a handful of times. V gene TRBV9 combines with J gene TRBJ2-2; D gene unclear. Germline values: CDR1 SGDLS, CDR2 YYNGEE. This CDR3 is 15 amino acids long. Trimming shortened V by 0 bases and J by 7 bases, and 13 bases separated the two germline ends. CDR3: CASSVGGTMNGELFF. For the CDR3, the DNA is TGTGCCAGCAGCGTAGGGGGTACCATGAACGGGGAGCTGTTTTTT.

This clonotype has a handful of counts. The chain combines TRBV11-2 with TRBJ1-1; D unclear. V lost 2 bases to trimming and J lost 0 bases, with 7 bases between them. This CDR3 region has 14 residues. The V gene's germline CDR1 is SGHAT and CDR2 FQNNGV. The CDR3 spells CASSLLRMNTEAFF. The CDR3 DNA reads as TGTGCCAGCAGCTTACTCAGGATGAACACTGAAGCTTTCTTT. Supplemented by reference TRBV11-2 and TRBJ1-1, the full variable domain reads EAGVAQSPRYKIIEKRQSVAFWCNPISGHATLYWYQQILGQGPKLLIQFQNNGVVDDSQLPKDRFSAERLKGVDSTLKIQPAKLEDSAVYLCASSLLRMNTEAFFGQGTRLTVV.

The sample holds a few counts of this clonotype. The CDR3 bases are TGTGCCAGCAGGATCGGACAGCGGGACTATGGCTACACCTTC. Its protein is CASRIGQRDYGYTF. This chain joins TRBV6-6 and TRBJ1-2; D is perhaps TRBD1 (6 bases). The germline V gene has CDR1 MNHNY and CDR2 SVGAGI (reference sequence). CDR3 length: 14 amino acids. V lost 6 bases and J lost 3, with 14 bases in between.

There are a few counts of this clonotype. The chain couples TRBV7-7 to TRBJ2-3, with TRBD2 matching over 7 bases. There are 16 residues in the CDR3. J was trimmed by 4 bases and V by 1 base; bases with no gene match: 8. Germline V CDR1 and CDR2: SSHAT, FNYEAQ (reference sequence). DNA for the CDR3: TGTGCCAGCAGCTTAGTTCGGCGACTAGCTGCAGATACGCAGTATTTT. Amino acid sequence: CASSLVRRLAADTQYF. Using reference TRBV7-7 and TRBJ2-3 for the parts outside the CDR3, the full variable domain is GAGVSQSPRYKVTKRGQDVTLRCDPISSHATLYWYQQALGQGPEFLTYFNYEAQPDKSGLPSDRFSAERPEGSISTLTIQRTEQRDSAMYRCASSLVRRLAADTQYFGPGTRLTVL.